The 13 T cell receptor beta chains given below trace back to one sample, sequenced in a study of beta chain features in type 1 diabetes. Study-wide results and limits: Shortening that was moderate but significant affected the TCRB CDR3s of Type 1 diabetes patients in all four CD4+ subsets.

What these receptors recognize is not known. TCRB transcripts that were expressed got sequenced, as all of the isolated RNA had been reverse transcribed. Libraries were prepared by immunoSEQ multiplex PCR; TCRdb keeps only in-frame clonotypes and omits some of them. There are a few hundred thousand clones in the sample; around 9.6% occur only once, and approximately 0.6% lies in the top ten. Material: central memory CD4+ T cells from blood. The receptors stem from a man aged 30 to 45 with type 1 diabetes.

The chain uses TRBV6-1 and TRBJ2-3; D possibly matches TRBD1 or TRBD2 (5 bases each). The CDR3 sequence is 16 residues long. V was clipped by 3 bases and J by 4 bases, with 17 bases between them. The V gene's germline CDR1 is MNHNS and CDR2 SASEGT. This chain's CDR3 is CASSERGGGSPDTQYF. The CDR3 nucleotides are TGTGCCAGCAGTGAGAGGGGCGGAGGATCCCCAGATACGCAGTATTTT.

This clone came up a few times. V gene TRBV5-1 combines with J gene TRBJ2-3; 11 nucleotides agree with TRBD1. This CDR3 comprises 16 residues. Germline loops: CDR1 SGHRS, CDR2 YFSETQ. V lost 4 bases and J lost 4; bases outside the gene matches: 8. The CDR3 region is CASSPLGTGGADTQYF. DNA for the CDR3: TGCGCCAGCAGCCCTCTCGGGACAGGGGGAGCAGATACGCAGTATTTT.

This clone was counted only a few times. Different DNA sequences within this sample yield the same CDR3. The chain carries TRBV28 and TRBJ1-5; the match to TRBD1 covers 8 bases. There are 15 residues in the CDR3. Germline V CDR1 and CDR2: MDHEN, SYDVKM. After removal of 6 bases from V and 1 base from J, the junction contained 5 bases not matched to a gene. As DNA, the CDR3 is TGTGCCAGCAGCCTCGGGACAGGCAGCAATCAGCCCCAGCATTTT. Translating it yields CASSLGTGSNQPQHF.

The chain recombines TRBV2 with TRBJ2-1; 9 bases map to TRBD1. The germline gives CDR1 SNHLY, CDR2 FYNNEI. V was clipped by 11 bases and J by 6 bases; unmatched bases: 8. The CDR3 covers 13 residues. The CDR3 DNA follows: TGTGCCGGGCGGGGACAGGGTTTCAATGAGCAGTTCTTC. It specifies CAGRGQGFNEQFF.

Concerning this clone: Other DNA sequences in the sample encode the same CDR3. The CDR3 nucleotides read TGTGCCAGCAGTCGGGACAGGGGGTACACTGAAGCTTTCTTT. It encodes CASSRDRGYTEAFF. V gene TRBV2 combines with J gene TRBJ1-1; 11 bases match TRBD1. V dropped 5 bases and J dropped 3; count of bases not matched to a gene: 2. CDR1 is SNHLY, CDR2 FYNNEI, per germline. The CDR3 has 14 amino acids.

The rearrangement links TRBV7-8 to TRBJ1-1; TRBD1 matches at 7 bases. V lost 1 base, J lost 6 bases, and 5 bases stayed unmatched. Germline-derived CDR1 and CDR2 are SGHVS and FQNEAQ. The CDR3 covers 14 residues. CDR3 loop: CASSLEGGEAEAFF. CDR3 in DNA: TGTGCCAGCAGCTTAGAAGGGGGCGAGGCTGAAGCTTTCTTT. Full variable domain (outside the CDR3, taken from reference TRBV7-8 and TRBJ1-1): GAGVSQSPRYKVAKRGQDVALRCDPISGHVSLFWYQQALGQGPEFLTYFQNEAQLDKSGLPSDRFFAERPEGSVSTLKIQRTQQEDSAVYLCASSLEGGEAEAFFGQGTRLTVV.

The chain joins TRBV29-1 to TRBJ2-3; TRBD2 matches 8 bases. V was pared by 8 bases and J by 3 bases, with 10 bases of the junction left unmatched. There are 14 residues in the CDR3. Germline CDR1 reads SQVTM; CDR2 reads ANQGSEA. The CDR3 region has the DNA TGCAGCTCCCCCGGGGGGGGGCAAACAGATACGCAGTATTTT. Translating it yields CSSPGGGQTDTQYF.

This clone was seen repeatedly, ten times or more. V gene TRBV7-2 combines with J gene TRBJ2-2; no reliable D call. This CDR3 has 12 residues. V gave up 5 bases and J gave up 7 bases, with 8 bases separating them. Germline loops: CDR1 SGHTA, CDR2 FQGNSA. CDR3 nucleotides: TGTGCCAGCAGCCCCCTTCACGGGGAGCTGTTTTTT. Translation gives CASSPLHGELFF.

This sequence joins TRBV11-3 and TRBJ2-7; TRBD2 matches 11 bases. Trimming took 5 bases from V and 3 from J; bases not matched to a gene: 3. There are 14 residues in the CDR3. Germline values: CDR1 SGHNT, CDR2 YENEEA. The CDR3 DNA reads TGTGCCAGCAGCACTAGCGGGAGCCTCTACGAGCAGTACTTC. Its translation is CASSTSGSLYEQYF.

The V gene is TRBV29-1, the J gene TRBJ1-2; D is ambiguous. The CDR3 runs to 9 residues. The ends were cut back, 7 bases at V and 8 bases at J, with 8 bases in the middle. Germline values: CDR1 SQVTM, CDR2 ANQGSEA. The CDR3 reads CSASGGYTF. In nucleotides, the CDR3 is TGCAGCGCTAGTGGGGGCTACACCTTC.

This clone was counted a few times. The chain has TRBV6-1 and TRBJ2-7; perhaps D is TRBD1 or TRBD2 (5 bases each). Per germline, CDR1 MNHNS and CDR2 SASEGT. This CDR3 contains 14 residues. The V gene lost 6 bases and the J gene lost 7 bases, with 19 bases spanning the gap. The DNA for the CDR3 is TGTGCCAGCAGGGCCGGGACCGCGAAAGAGGAGCAGTACTTC. It specifies CASRAGTAKEEQYF.

This clone has at least ten counts. The chain joins TRBV6-5 to TRBJ2-2; perhaps D is TRBD1 or TRBD2 (5 bases each). The germline gives CDR1 MNHEY, CDR2 SVGAGI. V lost 4 bases, J lost 6 bases, and 12 bases lay in between. The CDR3 loop spans 14 amino acids. The CDR3 nucleotides are TGTGCCAGCAGTTTGCCCAGGGACCCCGGGGAGCTGTTTTTT. Translated: CASSLPRDPGELFF.

This clone was observed at least ten times. The rearrangement uses TRBV29-1 and TRBJ2-7, with 7 bases lining up with TRBD1. The CDR3 runs to 14 residues. Germline V gene sequence: CDR1 SQVTM, CDR2 ANQGSEA. V trimming: 4 bases; J trimming: 1 base; junction bases outside the gene matches: 7. CDR3: CSVAASTGSYEQYF. The CDR3 DNA follows: TGCAGCGTTGCGGCCTCGACAGGGTCCTACGAGCAGTACTTC.